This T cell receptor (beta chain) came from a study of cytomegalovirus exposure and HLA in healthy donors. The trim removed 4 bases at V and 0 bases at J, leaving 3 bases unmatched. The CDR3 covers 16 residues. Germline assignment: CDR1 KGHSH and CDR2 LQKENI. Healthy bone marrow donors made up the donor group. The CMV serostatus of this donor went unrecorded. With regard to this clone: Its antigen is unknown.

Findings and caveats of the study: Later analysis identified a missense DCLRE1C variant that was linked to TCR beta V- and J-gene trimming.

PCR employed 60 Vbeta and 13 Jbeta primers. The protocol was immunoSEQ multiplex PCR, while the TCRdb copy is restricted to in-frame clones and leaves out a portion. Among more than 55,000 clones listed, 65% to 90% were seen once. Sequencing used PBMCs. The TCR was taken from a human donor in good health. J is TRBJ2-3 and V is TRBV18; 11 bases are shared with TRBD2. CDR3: CASSRGTSGSTDTQYF. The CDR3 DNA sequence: TGTGCCAGCTCACGCGGGACTAGCGGAAGCACAGATACGCAGTATTTT.